These 26 T cell receptor beta chains were sequenced from one sample in a study of T cells in tuberculosis. Repertoires were generated with immunoSEQ multiplex PCR, while TCRdb's copy carries only in-frame clones and drops some. The data hold nearly 60,000 clones, with 88% observed a single time. Sorting used thawed, overnight-rested PBMC stained with anti-CD3, a viability dye and GMM-loaded CD1B tetramer. The lipid loaded on the CD1B tetramers was C32 glucose monomycolate from Rhodococcus equi. The sequenced material came from CD1b-GMM tetramer-negative cells sorted from PBMCs. All receptors come from an adult woman with latent tuberculosis.

The chain carries TRBV4-2 and TRBJ2-3; 7 nucleotides line up with TRBD2. The CDR3 has 17 amino acids. Germline CDR1 reads LGHNA; CDR2 reads YNFKEQ. V shed 4 bases, J shed 2 bases, and the junction held 12 bases outside the gene matches. The DNA for the CDR3 is TGTGCCAGCAGCCCCCGCGACCTAGCGGACCACACAGATACGCAGTATTTT. The encoded protein is CASSPRDLADHTDTQYF.

The chain couples TRBV27 to TRBJ2-1, with 14 bases lining up with TRBD2. The germline CDR1 and CDR2 sequences are MNHEY and SMNVEV (reference sequence). The length of the CDR3 is 16 residues. V was pared by 5 bases and J by 7 bases, with 7 bases of the junction left unmatched. CDR3 region: CASSRGLAGVGNEQFF. Written as DNA, the CDR3 is TGTGCCAGCAGTAGGGGACTAGCGGGAGTCGGTAATGAGCAGTTCTTC.

This sequence joins TRBV9 and TRBJ2-3; TRBD2 matches at 11 bases. The CDR3 extends over 17 amino acids. Trimming took 0 bases from V and 5 from J; bases not matched to a gene: 8. Germline V CDR1 and CDR2: SGDLS, YYNGEE. The CDR3 sequence: CASSVGGSGGAIDTQYF. The CDR3 region has the DNA TGTGCCAGCAGCGTAGGCGGTAGCGGGGGGGCAATAGATACGCAGTATTTT. The variable domain in full, completed from reference TRBV9 and TRBJ2-3, reads DSGVTQTPKHLITATGQRVTLRCSPRSGDLSVYWYQQSLDQGLQFLIQYYNGEERAKGNILERFSAQQFPDLHSELNLSSLELGDSALYFCASSVGGSGGAIDTQYFGPGTRLTVL.

A remark on this clone: Relative to the germline gene, one junction end is altered; a read error may explain this. The chain joins TRBV7-7 to TRBJ1-4; 10 positions agree with TRBD1. Per germline, CDR1 SSHAT and CDR2 FNYEAQ (reference sequence). The CDR3 covers 15 residues. The CDR3 region is CASSSPTGGASKLFF. CDR3 sequence (DNA): TGTGCTAGCAGCTCCCCGACAGGGGGCGCGTCAAAACTGTTTTTT.

This clone was seen once. The V and J genes are TRBV10-3 and TRBJ1-2; D perhaps matches TRBD1 (6 bases). V was cut by 5 bases and J by 4 bases, with 11 bases left in between. The CDR3 loop spans 13 amino acids. CDR1 and CDR2 from the germline V gene are ENHRY and SYGVKD. The CDR3 sequence: CAISIDRTYGYTF. The CDR3 region has the DNA TGTGCCATCAGTATAGACAGGACCTATGGCTACACCTTC.

V gene TRBV15 combines with J gene TRBJ2-7, with unresolved D. Germline V gene lookup returns CDR1 LNHNV and CDR2 YYDKDF (reference sequence). The CDR3 has 14 amino acids. V lost 0 bases and J lost 4, with 10 bases in between. CDR3 amino acids: CATSRDSGNYEQYF. CDR3 DNA sequence: TGTGCCACCAGCAGAGATTCGGGTAATTACGAGCAGTACTTC.

The rearrangement joins TRBV12-5 to TRBJ1-4; unclear D gene. The CDR3 totals 12 residues. CDR1 and CDR2 from the germline V gene are LGHNT and FRNRAP. Trimming removed 7 bases from V and 7 bases from J, with 10 bases in between. This CDR3 is CASEGVGEKLFF. The CDR3 nucleotides read TGTGCTAGTGAAGGAGTCGGTGAAAAACTGTTTTTT. Looking up the rest from reference TRBV12-5 and TRBJ1-4 gives the full variable domain: DARVTQTPRHKVTEMGQEVTMRCQPILGHNTVFWYRQTMMQGLELLAYFRNRAPLDDSGMPKDRFSAEMPDATLATLKIQPSEPRDSAVYFCASEGVGEKLFFGSGTQLSVL.

CDR3 region: CASSPLGTSYEQFF. The CDR3 DNA follows: TGTGCCAGCAGCCCCCTCGGGACTAGTTATGAGCAGTTCTTC. This chain connects TRBV11-2 to TRBJ2-1; TRBD2 aligns across 8 bases. Germline V gene sequence: CDR1 SGHAT, CDR2 FQNNGV. The CDR3 consists of 14 residues. V lost 5 bases, J lost 8 bases, and 8 bases stayed unmatched.

The chain joins TRBV29-1 to TRBJ1-5; D perhaps matches TRBD1 (6 bases). CDR1 is SQVTM, CDR2 ANQGSEA, per germline. The CDR3 has 13 residues. V gave up 6 bases and J gave up 4 bases, with 13 bases separating them. The CDR3 sequence: CSVADRTNQPQHF. The DNA of the CDR3 is TGCAGCGTCGCGGACAGAACAAATCAGCCCCAGCATTTT.

J is TRBJ2-5 and V is TRBV27; D possibly corresponds to TRBD2 (6 bases). The better agreement between TRBJ2-7 and the DNA end casts doubt on the J call. CDR3 size: 13 residues. Germline CDR1 reads MNHEY; CDR2 reads SMNVEV (reference sequence). This chain's CDR3 is CASSPGETYEQYF. The CDR3 bases are TGTGCCAGCAGTCCGGGGGAAACCTACGAGCAGTACTTC.

The genes are TRBV7-2 and TRBJ2-3; D gene ambiguous. This CDR3 spans 11 amino acids. V was shortened by 4 bases and J by 7 bases, with 6 bases between the two germline ends. In germline, CDR1 is SGHTA, CDR2 FQGNSA. CDR3 bases: TGTGCCAGCAGCTCGAGTTATACGCAGTATTTT. Translating it yields CASSSSYTQYF.

The chain recombines TRBV7-6 with TRBJ1-4; 9 nucleotides match TRBD1. The germline V gene encodes CDR1 SGHVS and CDR2 FNYEAQ. The CDR3 is 14 amino acids. The V and J ends lost 3 bases and 5 bases, in that order; junction bases with no gene match: 1. The CDR3 sequence is CASSLGQGNEKLFF. The DNA for the CDR3 is TGTGCCAGCAGCTTGGGACAGGGAAATGAAAAACTGTTTTTT. The entire variable domain, with the rest obtained from reference TRBV7-6 and TRBJ1-4, is as follows: GAGVSQSPRYKVTKRGQDVALRCDPISGHVSLYWYRQALGQGPEFLTYFNYEAQQDKSGLPNDRFSAERPEGSISTLTIQRTEQRDSAMYRCASSLGQGNEKLFFGSGTQLSVL.

This sequence joins TRBV5-1 and TRBJ2-7; perhaps TRBD2 as D (5 bases). CDR3 length: 14 residues. V was shortened by 0 bases and J by 9 bases, with 16 bases between the two germline ends. Germline CDR1 is SGHRS and CDR2 is YFSETQ. CDR3 sequence (DNA): TGCGCCAGCAGCTTGGGGAGGATGGACTCCGGGCAGTACTTC. Translated, it gives CASSLGRMDSGQYF.

The chain employs TRBV12-5 and TRBJ2-2; perhaps TRBD1 as D (6 bases). Between the trimmed V and J ends, which lost 6 bases and 2 bases, there was a span of 13 bases. CDR1 and CDR2 from the germline V gene are LGHNT and FRNRAP. The CDR3 totals 15 residues. CDR3 residues: CASGTPGTNTGELFF. CDR3 coding DNA: TGTGCTAGTGGGACCCCCGGGACAAACACCGGGGAGCTGTTTTTT. Variable domain in full (rest from reference TRBV12-5 and TRBJ2-2): DARVTQTPRHKVTEMGQEVTMRCQPILGHNTVFWYRQTMMQGLELLAYFRNRAPLDDSGMPKDRFSAEMPDATLATLKIQPSEPRDSAVYFCASGTPGTNTGELFFGEGSRLTVL.

The V gene is TRBV19, the J gene TRBJ2-5, with 13 bases lining up with TRBD2. V lost 9 bases and J lost 5; bases outside the gene matches: 9. Germline values: CDR1 LNHDA, CDR2 SQIVND (reference sequence). The CDR3 sequence is 15 residues long. CDR3 in DNA: TGTGCCAGCGGGACTAGCGGGACCCCCAGGGAGACCCAGTACTTC. Translation: CASGTSGTPRETQYF.

The V call is TRBV5-1, the J call TRBJ1-2, with D perhaps TRBD1 (5 bases). CDR1 and CDR2 from the germline V gene are SGHRS and YFSETQ. This CDR3 contains 13 residues. Trimming shortened V by 2 bases and J by 5 bases, and 10 bases separated the two germline ends. The CDR3 sequence: CASSFGAAYGYTF. The CDR3 nucleotides are TGCGCCAGCAGCTTTGGGGCCGCTTATGGCTACACCTTC.

The chain links TRBV28 to TRBJ1-1; 9 bases match TRBD1. V gave up 8 bases and J gave up 0 bases; unmatched junction bases: 10. In germline, CDR1 is MDHEN, CDR2 SYDVKM. The CDR3 extends over 16 amino acids. The CDR3 region has the DNA TGTGCCAGCTTTTTAAAACAGGGGGCGGTGAACACTGAAGCTTTCTTT. It encodes CASFLKQGAVNTEAFF.

This rearrangement joins TRBV19 to TRBJ2-1, with 8 bases that match TRBD1. V dropped 5 bases and J dropped 5; count of bases not matched to a gene: 5. The CDR3 consists of 14 residues. Looked up from germline, CDR1 is LNHDA and CDR2 is SQIVND (reference sequence). In DNA, the CDR3 is TGTGCCAGTAGTGCGCCGACAGGGGACAATGAGCAGTTCTTC. Translating it yields CASSAPTGDNEQFF.

V usage is TRBV30 and J usage is TRBJ1-2, with unresolved D. Germline V lookup: CDR1 GTSNPN, CDR2 SVGIG (reference sequence). The V gene lost 4 bases and the J gene lost 3 bases, with 18 bases spanning the gap. The CDR3 has 15 amino acids. The CDR3 loop reads CAWTPVRGPYYGYTF. DNA of the CDR3: TGTGCCTGGACCCCGGTTCGAGGGCCGTACTATGGCTACACCTTC. The full variable domain, completed using reference TRBV30 and TRBJ1-2, is SQTIHQWPATLVQPVGSPLSLECTVEGTSNPNLYWYRQAAGRGLQLLFYSVGIGQISSEVPQNLSASRPQDRQFILSSKKLLLSDSGFYLCAWTPVRGPYYGYTFGSGTRLTVV.

The V call is TRBV19, the J call TRBJ2-5, with 7 bases fitting TRBD1. The J call may be wrong; the DNA end is better matched by TRBJ2-7. CDR1 is LNHDA and CDR2 is SQIVND in the germline V gene (reference sequence). The CDR3 is 15 amino acids. In DNA form, the CDR3 reads TGTGCCAGTAGCACGACCCGGGGACAGAACTACGAGCAGTACTTC. Translation: CASSTTRGQNYEQYF.

V is TRBV7-6 and J is TRBJ2-2; TRBD2 matches 7 bases. CDR3 length: 16 residues. Trimming at V came to 1 base and at J to 7 bases, leaving 9 bases not matched to a gene. Germline CDR1 is SGHVS and CDR2 is FNYEAQ. The CDR3 region is CASSLVSRESSGELFF. CDR3 bases: TGTGCCAGCAGCTTAGTCTCGCGGGAGTCGAGCGGGGAGCTGTTTTTT. The variable domain in full, completed from reference TRBV7-6 and TRBJ2-2, reads GAGVSQSPRYKVTKRGQDVALRCDPISGHVSLYWYRQALGQGPEFLTYFNYEAQQDKSGLPNDRFSAERPEGSISTLTIQRTEQRDSAMYRCASSLVSRESSGELFFGEGSRLTVL.

This clone was picked up a small number of times. The V call is TRBV4-2, the J call TRBJ2-3; D is unclear. The CDR3 loop spans 14 amino acids. CDR1 is LGHNA, CDR2 YNFKEQ, per germline. Trimming took off 3 bases at V and 6 bases at J, with 13 bases between the two ends. The CDR3 DNA sequence: TGTGCCAGCAGCCAGAGCGACTTTCCGGATACGCAGTATTTT. As protein: CASSQSDFPDTQYF.

The chain has TRBV2 and TRBJ1-4; the D is unclear. The CDR3 extends over 17 amino acids. Trimming pared 3 bases from V and 4 bases from J, leaving 18 bases between. Germline assignment: CDR1 SNHLY and CDR2 FYNNEI. The CDR3 region is CASSDGSPETLNEKLFF. The CDR3 bases are TGTGCCAGCAGTGACGGGAGCCCCGAAACCCTTAATGAAAAACTGTTTTTT.

The chain uses TRBV27 and TRBJ2-3; 9 nucleotides line up with TRBD2. The V gene end was trimmed by 4 bases and the J gene end by 5 bases; junction bases not matched to a gene: 4. Germline-derived CDR1 and CDR2 are MNHEY and SMNVEV (reference sequence). The CDR3 spans 14 residues. The DNA of the CDR3 is TGTGCCAGCAGTTGGCGGGGGGGCATAGATACGCAGTATTTT. Translated, it gives CASSWRGGIDTQYF.

J is TRBJ1-1 and V is TRBV19; a possible D gene is TRBD1 (5 bases). CDR1 LNHDA and CDR2 SQIVND come from the germline V gene (reference sequence). Trimming took 3 bases from V and 1 from J, leaving 12 bases between them. The CDR3 has 15 residues. The CDR3 spells CASSIGGFGNTEAFF. The CDR3 bases are TGTGCCAGTAGTATCGGGGGGTTCGGGAACACTGAAGCTTTCTTT.

The rearrangement links TRBV29-1 to TRBJ1-4; a possible D gene is TRBD1 (6 bases). Germline assignment: CDR1 SQVTM and CDR2 ANQGSEA. V lost 4 bases and J lost 8, with 14 bases in between. The CDR3 contains 13 residues. This chain's CDR3 is CSVAGGVKEKLFF. As DNA, the CDR3 is TGCAGCGTTGCTGGGGGCGTCAAGGAAAAACTGTTTTTT. Looking up the rest from reference TRBV29-1 and TRBJ1-4 gives the full variable domain: SAVISQKPSRDICQRGTSLTIQCQVDSQVTMMFWYRQQPGQSLTLIATANQGSEATYESGFVIDKFPISRPNLTFSTLTVSNMSPEDSSIYLCSVAGGVKEKLFFGSGTQLSVL.